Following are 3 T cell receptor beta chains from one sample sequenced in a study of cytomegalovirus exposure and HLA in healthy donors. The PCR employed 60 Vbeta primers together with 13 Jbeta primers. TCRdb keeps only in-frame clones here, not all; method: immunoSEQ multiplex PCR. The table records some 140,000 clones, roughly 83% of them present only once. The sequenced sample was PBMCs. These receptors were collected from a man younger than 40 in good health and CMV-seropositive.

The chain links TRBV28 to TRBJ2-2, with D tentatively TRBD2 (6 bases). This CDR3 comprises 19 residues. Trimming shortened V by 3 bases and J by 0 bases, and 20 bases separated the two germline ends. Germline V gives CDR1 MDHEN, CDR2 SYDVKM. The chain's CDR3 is CASSFFPPGSPSNTGELFF. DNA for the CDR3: TGTGCCAGCAGTTTCTTCCCCCCCGGGAGCCCATCGAACACCGGGGAGCTGTTTTTT.

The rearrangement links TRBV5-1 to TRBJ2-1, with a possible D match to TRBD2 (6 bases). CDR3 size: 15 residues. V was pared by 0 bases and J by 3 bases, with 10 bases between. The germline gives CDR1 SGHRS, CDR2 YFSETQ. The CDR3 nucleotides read TGCGCCAGCAGCTTGGGGGGGGTCGGCTACAATGAGCAGTTCTTC. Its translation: CASSLGGVGYNEQFF.

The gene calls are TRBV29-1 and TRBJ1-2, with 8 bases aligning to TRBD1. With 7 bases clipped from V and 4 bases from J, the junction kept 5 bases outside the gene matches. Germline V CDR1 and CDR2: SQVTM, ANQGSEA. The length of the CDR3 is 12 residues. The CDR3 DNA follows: TGCAGCGCTGCTGGGACAGGCTATGGCTACACCTTC. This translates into CSAAGTGYGYTF.